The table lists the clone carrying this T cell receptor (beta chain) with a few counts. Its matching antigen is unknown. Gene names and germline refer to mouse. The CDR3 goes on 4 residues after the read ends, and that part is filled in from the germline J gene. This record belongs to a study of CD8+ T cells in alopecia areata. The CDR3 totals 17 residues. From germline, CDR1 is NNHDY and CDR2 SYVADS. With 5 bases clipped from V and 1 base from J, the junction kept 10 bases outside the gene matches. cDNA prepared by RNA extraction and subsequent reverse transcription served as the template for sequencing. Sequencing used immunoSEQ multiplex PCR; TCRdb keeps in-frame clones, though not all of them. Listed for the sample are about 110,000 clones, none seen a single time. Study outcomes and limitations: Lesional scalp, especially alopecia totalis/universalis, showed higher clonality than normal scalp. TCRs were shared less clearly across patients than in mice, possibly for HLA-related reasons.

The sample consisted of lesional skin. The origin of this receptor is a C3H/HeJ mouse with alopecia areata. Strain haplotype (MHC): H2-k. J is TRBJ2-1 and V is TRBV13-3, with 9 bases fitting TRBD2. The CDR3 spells CASSGPAWGGNYAEQFF. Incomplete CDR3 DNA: TGTGCCAGCAGCGGACCGGCCTGGGGGGGGAACTATGCT.